The 12 T cell receptor beta chains listed next were all sequenced from one sample in a study of blood T cell repertoires in COVID-19. Data came from immunoSEQ multiplex PCR; TCRdb stores just in-frame clones and leaves some out. The table records roughly 99,000 clones, 84% of them present only once. Sequenced sample: peripheral blood. These receptors originate from a human donor in a cohort sampled during active COVID-19.

The CDR3, as DNA: TGTGCCAGCAGTTACTCGTCCGGGAGGGGTATAGATACGCAGTATTTT. It translates to CASSYSSGRGIDTQYF. The chain has TRBV6-2 or TRBV6-3 and TRBJ2-3; 8 bases are shared with TRBD2. Germline trimming cut 0 bases from V and 5 bases from J; bases unmatched to any gene: 7. Germline CDR1 reads MNHEY; CDR2 reads SVGEGT. The CDR3 sequence is 16 residues long.

The chain is built from TRBV3-1 (or the pseudogene TRBV3-2) and TRBJ1-2, with a possible D match to TRBD1 (6 bases). Germline CDR1 LGHDT, CDR2 YNNKEL (reference sequence). Deletions cut 6 bases from V and 7 bases from J, with 21 bases between. This CDR3 is built from 15 residues. The CDR3, as DNA: TGTGCCAGCAGTCCTTCAGGGGCCAGGCAGGGTGGCTACACCTTC. Amino acids: CASSPSGARQGGYTF.

The gene calls are TRBV4-1 and TRBJ2-1, with a tentative D call TRBD1 (6 bases). Germline assignment: CDR1 MGHRA and CDR2 YSYEKL. The CDR3 spans 18 residues. V lost 4 bases to trimming and J lost 2 bases, with 21 bases between them. The CDR3 here is CASSRLADSQGAYNEQFF. The CDR3 region has the DNA TGCGCCAGCAGCCGCCTTGCGGACAGTCAAGGGGCCTACAATGAGCAGTTCTTC.

The chain couples TRBV7-2 to TRBJ2-1; TRBD2 aligns across 12 bases. The CDR3 totals 12 residues. Per germline, CDR1 SGHTA and CDR2 FQGNSA. V lost 8 bases to trimming and J lost 10 bases; unmatched junction nucleotides: 3. CDR3 in amino acids: CASGGLAGEQFF. For the CDR3, the DNA is TGTGCCAGCGGCGGACTAGCGGGGGAGCAGTTCTTC.

The chain recombines TRBV6-1 with TRBJ2-1; 11 nucleotides agree with TRBD2. There are 15 residues in the CDR3. The trim removed 3 bases at V and 4 bases at J, leaving 2 bases unmatched. CDR1 MNHNS and CDR2 SASEGT come from the germline V gene. Here the CDR3 reads CASSEGLAAYNEQFF. CDR3 nucleotide sequence: TGTGCCAGCAGTGAGGGACTAGCGGCGTACAATGAGCAGTTCTTC.

This chain links TRBV7-2 with TRBJ2-3; 7 bases match TRBD1. V shed 2 bases, J shed 5 bases, and the junction held 4 bases outside the gene matches. CDR3 length: 14 residues. Looked up from germline, CDR1 is SGHTA and CDR2 is FQGNSA. CDR3 sequence: CASSLPHRGDTQYF. For the CDR3, the DNA is TGTGCCAGCAGCTTACCACACAGGGGAGATACGCAGTATTTT. Full variable domain (outside the CDR3, taken from reference TRBV7-2 and TRBJ2-3): GAGVSQSPSNKVTEKGKDVELRCDPISGHTALYWYRQSLGQGLEFLIYFQGNSAPDKSGLPSDRFSAERTGGSVSTLTIQRTQQEDSAVYLCASSLPHRGDTQYFGPGTRLTVL.

The chain recombines TRBV30 with TRBJ1-2, with 8 bases fitting TRBD1. From germline, CDR1 is GTSNPN and CDR2 SVGIG (reference sequence). Trimming removed 4 bases from V and 4 bases from J; junction bases left unmatched: 5. This CDR3 comprises 13 residues. As DNA, the CDR3 is TGTGCCTGGAACCCCGGACAGGGCTATGGCTACACCTTC. Residues: CAWNPGQGYGYTF. Combining the CDR3 with reference TRBV30 and TRBJ1-2 gives the whole variable domain SQTIHQWPATLVQPVGSPLSLECTVEGTSNPNLYWYRQAAGRGLQLLFYSVGIGQISSEVPQNLSASRPQDRQFILSSKKLLLSDSGFYLCAWNPGQGYGYTFGSGTRLTVV.

This clone was detected a few times. The CDR3 DNA follows: TGTGCCAGCAGCGGAAAACTAGCGGGAGGACGAACCGGGGAGCTGTTTTTT. Amino acid sequence: CASSGKLAGGRTGELFF. V is TRBV9 and J is TRBJ2-2; 12 bases fit TRBD2. The CDR3 totals 17 residues. CDR1 and CDR2 (germline): SGDLS, YYNGEE. Trimming took 3 bases from V and 5 from J; bases not matched to a gene: 8.

This chain joins TRBV5-4 and TRBJ2-2; TRBD1 is a possible D gene (5 bases). Germline V CDR1 and CDR2: SGHNT, YYREEE (reference sequence). V lost 4 bases and J lost 0, with 13 bases in between. The CDR3 is 16 amino acids. The CDR3: CASSRTDRSNTGELFF. The CDR3 DNA sequence: TGTGCCAGCAGCCGAACTGACAGATCGAACACCGGGGAGCTGTTTTTT.

The chain is built from TRBV9 and TRBJ2-7; 9 nucleotides match TRBD2. J was trimmed by 4 bases and V by 4 bases; bases with no gene match: 3. The CDR3 consists of 13 residues. Germline CDR1 SGDLS, CDR2 YYNGEE. The CDR3 DNA sequence: TGTGCCAGCAGCCCTAGCGGGATGTACGAGCAGTACTTC. Its translation is CASSPSGMYEQYF.

This chain uses TRBV4-3 with TRBJ2-1; the match to TRBD2 covers 14 bases. Trimming cost V 1 base and J 10 bases; bases outside gene matches: 9. The CDR3 contains 17 residues. Germline CDR1 and CDR2: LGHNA and YSLEER. CDR3 DNA: TGCGCCAGCAGCCAAGGCGGGGGACTAGCGGGAGTTCAGGAGCAGTTCTTC. Encoded protein: CASSQGGGLAGVQEQFF.

J is TRBJ2-7 and V is TRBV19, with 7 bases that match TRBD2. Losses at the gene ends were 2 bases for V and 3 bases for J; bases not matched to a gene: 7. The CDR3 has 15 residues. Germline values: CDR1 LNHDA, CDR2 SQIVND (reference sequence). The chain's CDR3 is CASSIQRDPIYEQYF. CDR3 nucleotides: TGTGCCAGTAGTATACAGCGGGACCCCATCTACGAGCAGTACTTC.